This note documents a single TCR beta chain sequence. It has no known antigen specificity. Nothing much larger sits one base from this clone, and base qualities are not available. Library creation used 5' RACE. The run used an Illumina HiSeq 2500. A second PCR of roughly 7 to 11 cycles was performed with a sample-barcoded 5' primer and a J-beta primer mix. Each TCR beta cDNA molecule received a unique molecular identifier from a template-switch 5' adaptor carrying 12 random nucleotides. At least 2.5 million CDR3-containing paired-end reads were obtained from each sample. First-strand cDNA was synthesized from all RNA with the Mint cDNA synthesis kit, primed by a TRBC-specific oligonucleotide. All cDNA was treated with uracil-DNA glycosylase and then went through a first 18-cycle PCR with the universal primers M1SS and BC2_uni_R. The published analysis was carried out like this. Each sample was normalized by randomly selecting 1 million high-quality reads, each carrying a distinct molecular identifier. Reads sharing molecular identifiers were discarded rather than binned into consensus sequences. MiTCR, set to a Q25 quality threshold and the strictest error-elimination algorithm, was used for CDR3 identification, clonotype clustering and error correction. Lower-bound total TCR beta diversity was estimated with a nonparametric unseen species model using Euler transformation. TCRdb's own reprocessing of the public reads used fastp at Q25 and MiXCR and kept productive beta chains. Rows merge per CDR3 protein into single entries with the most common DNA and genes. It is TCRdb's table, rather than the study itself, that gives the V and J calls and clone size. For this sample the table gives some 1.4 million distinct CDR3 sequences, of which approximately 40% were detected only once. 7.9% of the sample is taken by the ten largest.

Systemically healthy Caucasian individuals from Russia, 39 in total and aged roughly 6 to 100 years, were included as donors. Each donor gave ten milliliters of peripheral blood, drawn into EDTA-treated Vacutainer tubes. Ficoll-Paque density-gradient centrifugation was used to isolate PBMCs, with at least 7 million obtained per sample. Trizol reagent was used to extract total RNA from the PBMCs, yielding at least 5.5 micrograms per sample. The percentages of naive CD45RAhigh/CD27high T cells were determined by flow cytometry on a PBMC aliquot from every donor. The data originate from a study of blood T cells in healthy people across ages (dated by TCRdb to between 2015 and 2016). At the level of the whole study: In model experiments, template switching captured roughly one uniquely barcoded TCR beta cDNA molecule for every two T cells. To track age-related changes in TCR beta repertoire diversity, the study relied on deep sequencing normalized with unique cDNA molecular identifiers. The donors were divided into four age groups: young (average approximately 17 years), middle-aged (about 40), aged (roughly 60) and long-lived (about 79). Donors of different ages were randomly distributed across sequencing lanes to avoid experimental bias. For two donors (one aged 18 to 30 and one aged 80 or older), the study analyzed two additional independent replicas of 1 million unique cDNA reads from the same blood draw.

V is pruned by 4 bases and J by 0 bases, leaving 9 bases of the junction without a gene match. CDR1 and CDR2 are drawn from the germline V gene: MDHEN, SYDVKM. Its CDR3 holds 16 amino acids, cysteine through phenylalanine. Only CDR3 DNA is held: 48 bases, read in frame from base 1. The investigation overall reported the following: Bulk unsorted PBMC profiling prevented conclusive comparison of naive and antigen-experienced compartments. There was a strong correlation between observed TCR beta diversity and the percentage of naive T cells measured by flow cytometry. Because the CMV infection status of the donors was unknown, age-related changes in expanded clonotypes may potentially have been confounded. Observed TCR beta diversity per million T cells fell roughly linearly with age, and a significant reduction was already apparent by age roughly 40. Compared with the aged group, more naive CD4+ T cells, fewer expanded clones and increased TCR diversity were shown by the long-lived group, suggesting age selection. Estimates of total diversity from one million sequenced T cells were regarded as lower bounds and underestimates.

Sequencing was performed on blood. The TCR comes from a young woman in good health. The rearrangement combines TRBV28 with TRBJ2-7; TRBD1 aligns with 7 central bases. The DNA sequence is given as TGTGCCAGCAGTTCCCCACACCGGGACAGCTCCTACGAGCAGTACTTC. It codes for CASSSPHRDSSYEQYF.